The 25 T cell receptor beta chains presented below share a single source sample, sequenced in a study of patients and donors after allogeneic stem cell transplantation. Each CDR3 protein gets one entry after TCRdb re-called the RT-PCR reads with MiXCR. Here the sample spans some 880,000 distinct CDR3 sequences, about 20% being singletons. Source material: blood, either unsorted or a sorted T cell fraction (not recorded which). Source of these receptors: a human donor who was either an allogeneic HSCT recipient or a stem cell or donor lymphocyte infusion donor (not recorded which). It is not recorded whose cells these are; they may come from a transplant donor.

This chain links TRBV7-9 with TRBJ2-1; D uncertain. The CDR3 length is 14 residues. Germline loops: CDR1 SEHNR, CDR2 FQNEAQ (reference sequence). Deletions cut 2 bases from V and 3 bases from J, with 8 bases between. The CDR3 region has the DNA TGTGCCAGCAGCTTATTTGCGCGCTACAATGAGCAGTTCTTC. This codes for CASSLFARYNEQFF. The variable domain in full, with the rest retrieved from reference TRBV7-9 and TRBJ2-1, is DTGVSQNPRHKITKRGQNVTFRCDPISEHNRLYWYRQTLGQGPEFLTYFQNEAQLEKSRLLSDRFSAERPKGSFSTLEIQRTEQGDSAMYLCASSLFARYNEQFFGPGTRLTVL.

In its sample, this clonotype was seen a few times. The chain carries TRBV6-5 and TRBJ2-5, with D tentatively TRBD2 (6 bases). Deletions cut 3 bases from V and 3 bases from J, with 8 bases between. Germline-derived CDR1 and CDR2 are MNHEY and SVGAGI. The CDR3 sequence is 13 residues long. The CDR3 DNA reads TGTGCCAGCAGTTATTCGGGGGAAGAGACCCAGTACTTC. Its protein product is CASSYSGEETQYF.

This clonotype was counted between two and nine times. The rearrangement links TRBV7-8 to TRBJ2-1; D uncertain. Trimming shortened V by 5 bases and J by 8 bases, and 19 bases separated the two germline ends. CDR1 and CDR2 (germline): SGHVS, FQNEAQ. This CDR3 region has 15 residues. The CDR3 DNA is TGTGCCAGCAGCCACCCCGGGCCCCCTGGGGATGAGCAGTTCTTC. Translated: CASSHPGPPGDEQFF. The full variable domain, rest sourced from reference TRBV7-8 and TRBJ2-1, is GAGVSQSPRYKVAKRGQDVALRCDPISGHVSLFWYQQALGQGPEFLTYFQNEAQLDKSGLPSDRFFAERPEGSVSTLKIQRTQQEDSAVYLCASSHPGPPGDEQFFGPGTRLTVL.

The chain uses TRBV10-3 and TRBJ2-1, with 9 bases that match TRBD1. The CDR3 runs 14 residues. J lost 6 bases, V lost 5 bases, and 5 bases had no gene match. Germline CDR1 and CDR2: ENHRY and SYGVKD. The CDR3: CAISQQGAGNEQFF. As DNA, the CDR3 is TGTGCCATCAGTCAACAGGGGGCAGGCAATGAGCAGTTCTTC.

The chain has TRBV24-1 and TRBJ2-1; 11 bases fit TRBD2. CDR3 length equals 17 residues. J lost 8 bases, V lost 4 bases, and 12 bases had no gene match. Per the germline V gene, CDR1 is KGHDR and CDR2 is SFDVKD. The CDR3, as DNA: TGTGCCACCAGTGACATTCAGACTAGCGGGATTGGTGATGAGCAGTTCTTC. Amino acids: CATSDIQTSGIGDEQFF.

The chain couples TRBV4-1 to TRBJ2-7; 9 nucleotides align to TRBD2. Germline CDR1 reads MGHRA; CDR2 reads YSYEKL. The V segment lost 4 bases and the J segment 2 bases; nucleotides outside the gene matches: 9. The CDR3 contains 16 residues. DNA of the CDR3: TGCGCCAGCAGCCTCAGACTAGCGGAGTTTCCCTACGAGCAGTACTTC. Protein: CASSLRLAEFPYEQYF.

There are many counts of this clonotype. The V call is TRBV24-1, the J call TRBJ2-1; no definite D call. CDR3 length: 16 amino acids. V lost 3 bases and J lost 0, with 11 bases in between. Germline CDR1 is KGHDR and CDR2 is SFDVKD. CDR3 protein: CATSDINPGSYNEQFF. DNA for the CDR3: TGTGCCACCAGTGATATCAATCCTGGCTCCTACAATGAGCAGTTCTTC.

This clonotype was counted between two and nine times. The J gene is TRBJ2-3, the V gene TRBV20-1, with D unclear. Trimming took 5 bases from V and 6 from J, leaving 6 bases between them. The germline V gene has CDR1 DFQATT and CDR2 SNEGSKA (reference sequence). The CDR3 runs to 10 residues. The CDR3: CSAERDTQYF. The DNA of the CDR3 is TGCAGTGCTGAAAGGGATACGCAGTATTTT.

This clonotype was observed at least ten times. J is TRBJ1-1 and V is TRBV12-3 or TRBV12-4; no firm D call. The CDR3 covers 14 residues. V was trimmed by 7 bases and J by 0 bases, leaving 12 bases between them. CDR3 sequence: CASNPSGVNTEAFF. CDR3 bases: TGTGCCAGCAACCCCTCCGGGGTGAACACTGAAGCTTTCTTT.

The V and J genes are TRBV12-3 or TRBV12-4 and TRBJ2-7; D is possibly TRBD1 or TRBD2 (5 bases each). This CDR3 comprises 14 residues. Trimming removed 6 bases at V and 2 bases at J, with 14 bases between. CDR3 DNA sequence: TGTGCCAGCAGCTCCCGGTGGGGACCCTACGAGCAGTACTTC. Translating gives CASSSRWGPYEQYF.

This chain connects TRBV4-3 to TRBJ2-5; D gene unclear. Per the germline V gene, CDR1 is LGHNA and CDR2 is YSLEER. The CDR3 extends over 13 amino acids. Trimming left V 0 bases short and J 5 bases short, with 7 bases between. CDR3 coding DNA: TGCGCCAGCAGCCAAGATTGGTTGGAGACCCAGTACTTC. It codes for CASSQDWLETQYF.

This clonotype was detected only a few times. This chain joins TRBV6-4 and TRBJ2-3, with 10 bases aligning to TRBD2. This CDR3 region has 15 residues. Trimming removed 0 bases from V and 6 bases from J; junction bases left unmatched: 3. Germline lookup yields CDR1 MRHNA and CDR2 SNTAGT. The CDR3 loop reads CASSDSTSGMDTQYF. The DNA of the CDR3 is TGTGCCAGCAGTGACTCCACTAGCGGGATGGATACGCAGTATTTT.

V gene TRBV20-1 combines with J gene TRBJ1-2, with D possibly matching TRBD1 (6 bases). V was shortened by 3 bases and J by 0 bases, with 11 bases between the two germline ends. CDR1 is DFQATT, CDR2 SNEGSKA, per germline (reference sequence). This CDR3 comprises 14 residues. Here the CDR3 reads CSASNRATNYGYTF. CDR3 coding DNA: TGCAGTGCTAGCAACAGGGCTACTAACTATGGCTACACCTTC.

This chain links TRBV6-1 with TRBJ2-2, with unresolved D. The V and J ends lost 5 bases and 6 bases respectively, with 13 bases between them. Germline assignment: CDR1 MNHNS and CDR2 SASEGT. The CDR3 consists of 14 residues. Here the CDR3 reads CASSRSGVAGELFF. CDR3 sequence (DNA): TGTGCCAGCAGTCGTTCTGGGGTGGCCGGGGAGCTGTTTTTT.

The rearrangement uses TRBV9 and TRBJ2-3, with D perhaps being TRBD1 or TRBD2 (5 bases each). V shed 2 bases and J shed 1 base, with 8 bases lying between them. Germline CDR1 and CDR2: SGDLS and YYNGEE. The CDR3 is 14 residues long. The CDR3 protein is CASSVGDRTDTQYF. The CDR3 DNA reads TGTGCCAGCAGCGTTGGGGACCGCACAGATACGCAGTATTTT.

V usage is TRBV27 and J usage is TRBJ1-5; no firm D call. Germline-derived CDR1 and CDR2 are MNHEY and SMNVEV (reference sequence). Trimming took off 1 base at V and 0 bases at J, with 7 bases between the two ends. The CDR3 spans 15 residues. As DNA, the CDR3 is TGTGCCAGCAGTTTATGGCCGAATAGCAATCAGCCCCAGCATTTT. This translates into CASSLWPNSNQPQHF.

The V and J genes are TRBV12-3 or TRBV12-4 and TRBJ1-1, with D possibly being TRBD1 (6 bases). The V end was cut by 1 base, the J end by 10 bases, with 13 bases between. The CDR3 covers 13 residues. The CDR3 reads CASSLGPSGVAFF. CDR3 coding DNA: TGTGCCAGCAGTTTAGGCCCATCAGGGGTAGCTTTCTTT.

The table lists this clonotype with many counts. The chain employs TRBV10-3 and TRBJ1-1; weak D call: TRBD1 (6 bases). Trimming shortened V by 4 bases and J by 4 bases, and 10 bases separated the two germline ends. This CDR3 has 13 amino acids. Looked up from germline, CDR1 is ENHRY and CDR2 is SYGVKD. CDR3 in amino acids: CAISGQGSTEAFF. The CDR3, as DNA: TGTGCCATCAGTGGGCAGGGGAGCACTGAAGCTTTCTTT.

There are many counts of this clonotype. The chain has TRBV20-1 and TRBJ1-6; weak D call: TRBD1 (6 bases). Germline V gene lookup returns CDR1 DFQATT and CDR2 SNEGSKA (reference sequence). V was cut by 1 base and J by 5 bases, with 9 bases left in between. This CDR3 is built from 14 residues. The CDR3 coding sequence is TGCAGTGCTAGAGTGGACAGAAATAATTCACCCCTCCACTTT. It translates to CSARVDRNNSPLHF.

This chain joins TRBV11-2 and TRBJ2-7; 9 nucleotides agree with TRBD2. In germline, CDR1 is SGHAT, CDR2 FQNNGV. The V gene end was trimmed by 0 bases and the J gene end by 2 bases; junction bases not matched to a gene: 8. CDR3 length: 17 amino acids. As DNA, the CDR3 is TGTGCCAGCAGCTTAGAGGGTAGCGGGGGCCAACCCTACGAGCAGTACTTC. Translation: CASSLEGSGGQPYEQYF.

V gene TRBV19 combines with J gene TRBJ2-7; D may be TRBD1 or TRBD2 (6 bases each). V dropped 10 bases and J dropped 2 bases, with 21 bases sitting between them. CDR3 length: 15 amino acids. Germline CDR1 and CDR2: LNHDA and SQIVND (reference sequence). The CDR3 here is CATRGGQRVPYEQYF. The CDR3 region has the DNA TGTGCCACCAGGGGTGGACAGCGGGTCCCCTACGAGCAGTACTTC. Full variable domain (missing parts from reference TRBV19 and TRBJ2-7): DGGITQSPKYLFRKEGQNVTLSCEQNLNHDAMYWYRQDPGQGLRLIYYSQIVNDFQKGDIAEGYSVSREKKESFPLTVTSAQKNPTAFYLCATRGGQRVPYEQYFGPGTRLTVT.

This chain links TRBV6-1 with TRBJ2-7; no clear D gene. V was clipped by 1 base and J by 3 bases, with 13 bases between them. Germline V lookup: CDR1 MNHNS, CDR2 SASEGT. The length of the CDR3 is 15 residues. The CDR3 reads CASSEEVVGFYEQYF. CDR3 DNA sequence: TGTGCCAGCAGTGAAGAGGTGGTAGGCTTCTACGAGCAGTACTTC.

V usage is TRBV20-1 and J usage is TRBJ1-1; no definite D call. This CDR3 is 11 amino acids long. The germline V gene encodes CDR1 DFQATT and CDR2 SNEGSKA (reference sequence). Trimming stripped 6 bases from V and 8 bases from J, with 13 bases between. CDR3 DNA: TGCAGTGCAAAAGGATCCCCCGAAGCTTTCTTT. Amino acid sequence: CSAKGSPEAFF.

This clonotype was counted between two and nine times. The chain is built from TRBV6-1 and TRBJ2-2; D possibly corresponds to TRBD2 (6 bases). V was shortened by 7 bases and J by 5 bases, with 20 bases between the two germline ends. The V gene's germline CDR1 is MNHNS and CDR2 SASEGT. CDR3 length: 16 residues. The CDR3 loop is CASTHVVFGGTGELFF. CDR3 DNA sequence: TGTGCCAGCACCCATGTGGTTTTTGGAGGGACCGGGGAGCTGTTTTTT.

The CDR3 reads CASSSLVRSVNEQFF. The CDR3 DNA reads as TGCGCCAGCAGCTCACTAGTCAGGTCTGTCAATGAGCAGTTCTTC. This chain joins TRBV4-1 and TRBJ2-1; D perhaps matches TRBD2 (5 bases). The CDR3 totals 15 residues. Germline lookup yields CDR1 MGHRA and CDR2 YSYEKL. V was clipped by 5 bases and J by 6 bases, with 17 bases between them.